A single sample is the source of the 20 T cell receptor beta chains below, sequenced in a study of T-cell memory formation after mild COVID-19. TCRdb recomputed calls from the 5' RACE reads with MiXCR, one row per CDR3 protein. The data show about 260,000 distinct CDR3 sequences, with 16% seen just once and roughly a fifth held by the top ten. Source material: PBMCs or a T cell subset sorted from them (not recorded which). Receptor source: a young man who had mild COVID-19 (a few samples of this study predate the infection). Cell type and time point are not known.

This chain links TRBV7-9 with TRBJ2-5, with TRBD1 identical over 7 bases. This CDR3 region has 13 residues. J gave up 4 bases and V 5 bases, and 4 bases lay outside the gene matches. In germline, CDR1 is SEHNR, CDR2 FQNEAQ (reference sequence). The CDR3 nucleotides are TGTGCCAGCAGCCCTAGGACAGGAGAGACCCAGTACTTC. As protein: CASSPRTGETQYF.

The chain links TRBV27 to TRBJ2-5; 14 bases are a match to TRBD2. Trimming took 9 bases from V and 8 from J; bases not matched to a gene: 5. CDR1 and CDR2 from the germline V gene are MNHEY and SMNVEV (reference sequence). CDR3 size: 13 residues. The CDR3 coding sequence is TGTGCCAGTCGACTAGCGGGGGGGCATACCCAGTACTTC. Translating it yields CASRLAGGHTQYF.

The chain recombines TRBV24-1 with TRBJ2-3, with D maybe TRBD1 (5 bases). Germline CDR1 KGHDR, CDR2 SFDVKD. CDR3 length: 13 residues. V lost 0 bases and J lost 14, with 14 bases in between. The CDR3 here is CATSDLQGRKRYF. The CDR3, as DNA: TGTGCCACCAGTGATTTGCAGGGAAGGAAGCGGTATTTT.

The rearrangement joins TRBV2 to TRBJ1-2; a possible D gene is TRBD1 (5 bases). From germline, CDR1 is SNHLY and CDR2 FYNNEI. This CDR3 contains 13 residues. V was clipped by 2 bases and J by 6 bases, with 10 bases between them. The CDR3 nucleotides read TGTGCCAGCAGTGAAAGCAGGGAAAATGGCTACACCTTC. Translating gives CASSESRENGYTF.

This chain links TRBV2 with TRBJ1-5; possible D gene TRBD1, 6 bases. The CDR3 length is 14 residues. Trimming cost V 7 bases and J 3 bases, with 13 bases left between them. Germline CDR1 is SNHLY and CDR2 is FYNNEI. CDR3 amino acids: CASNLDRHNQPQHF. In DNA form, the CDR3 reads TGTGCCAGCAACCTAGACAGGCACAATCAGCCCCAGCATTTT.

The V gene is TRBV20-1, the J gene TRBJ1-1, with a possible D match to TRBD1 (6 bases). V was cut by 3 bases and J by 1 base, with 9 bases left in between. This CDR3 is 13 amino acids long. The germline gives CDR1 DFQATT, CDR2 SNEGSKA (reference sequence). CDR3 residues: CSARETGNTEAFF. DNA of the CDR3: TGCAGTGCTAGGGAGACAGGGAACACTGAAGCTTTCTTT.

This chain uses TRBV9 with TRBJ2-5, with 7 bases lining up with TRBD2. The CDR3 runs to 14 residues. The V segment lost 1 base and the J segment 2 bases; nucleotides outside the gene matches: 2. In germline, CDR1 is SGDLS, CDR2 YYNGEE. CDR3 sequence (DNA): TGTGCCAGCAGCGTACCGGGGGGACAAGAGACCCAGTACTTC. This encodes CASSVPGGQETQYF.

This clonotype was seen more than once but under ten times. CDR3 bases: TGTGCCAGCAGCTTGGTTGGCGGGGAGCTGTTTTTT. Amino acid sequence: CASSLVGGELFF. The rearrangement joins TRBV5-5 to TRBJ2-2; D gene uncertain. V gave up 0 bases and J gave up 7 bases, with 4 bases separating them. The CDR3 loop spans 12 amino acids. CDR1 is SGHKS, CDR2 YYEKEE, per germline (reference sequence).

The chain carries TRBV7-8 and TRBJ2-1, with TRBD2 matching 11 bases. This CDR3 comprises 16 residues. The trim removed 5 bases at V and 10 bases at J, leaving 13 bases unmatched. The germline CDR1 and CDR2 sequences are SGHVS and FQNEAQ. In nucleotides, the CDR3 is TGTGCCAGCAGCCCTACTCCACTAGCGGGGGCCGGGGAGCAGTTCTTC. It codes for CASSPTPLAGAGEQFF.

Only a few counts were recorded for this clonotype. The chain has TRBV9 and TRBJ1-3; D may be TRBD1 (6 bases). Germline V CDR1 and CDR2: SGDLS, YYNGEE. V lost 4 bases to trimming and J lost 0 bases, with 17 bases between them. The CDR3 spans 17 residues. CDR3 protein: CASSLGPGVLSGNTIYF. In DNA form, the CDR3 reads TGTGCCAGCAGCCTCGGGCCAGGGGTCCTCTCTGGAAACACCATATATTTT. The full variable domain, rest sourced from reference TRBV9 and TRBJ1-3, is DSGVTQTPKHLITATGQRVTLRCSPRSGDLSVYWYQQSLDQGLQFLIQYYNGEERAKGNILERFSAQQFPDLHSELNLSSLELGDSALYFCASSLGPGVLSGNTIYFGEGSWLTVV.

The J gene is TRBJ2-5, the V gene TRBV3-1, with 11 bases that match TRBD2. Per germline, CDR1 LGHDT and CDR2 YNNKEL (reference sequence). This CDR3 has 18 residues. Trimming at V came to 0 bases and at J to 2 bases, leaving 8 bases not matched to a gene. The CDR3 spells CASSQDPLLAGGQETQYF. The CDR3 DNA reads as TGTGCCAGCAGCCAAGATCCCCTTCTAGCGGGGGGACAAGAGACCCAGTACTTC.

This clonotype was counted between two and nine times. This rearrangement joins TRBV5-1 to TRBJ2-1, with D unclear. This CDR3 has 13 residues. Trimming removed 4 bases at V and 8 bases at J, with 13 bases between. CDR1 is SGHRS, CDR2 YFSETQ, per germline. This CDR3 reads CASSGYRAYEQFF. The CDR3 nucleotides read TGCGCCAGCAGCGGATACCGGGCCTATGAGCAGTTCTTC.

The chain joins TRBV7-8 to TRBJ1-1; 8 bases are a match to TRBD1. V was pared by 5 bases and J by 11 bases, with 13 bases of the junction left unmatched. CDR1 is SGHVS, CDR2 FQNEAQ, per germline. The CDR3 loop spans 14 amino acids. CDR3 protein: CASSSRWTGSEAFF. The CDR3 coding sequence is TGTGCCAGCAGCAGCCGATGGACAGGGAGTGAGGCTTTCTTT. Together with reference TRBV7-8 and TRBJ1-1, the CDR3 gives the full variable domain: GAGVSQSPRYKVAKRGQDVALRCDPISGHVSLFWYQQALGQGPEFLTYFQNEAQLDKSGLPSDRFFAERPEGSVSTLKIQRTQQEDSAVYLCASSSRWTGSEAFFGQGTRLTVV.

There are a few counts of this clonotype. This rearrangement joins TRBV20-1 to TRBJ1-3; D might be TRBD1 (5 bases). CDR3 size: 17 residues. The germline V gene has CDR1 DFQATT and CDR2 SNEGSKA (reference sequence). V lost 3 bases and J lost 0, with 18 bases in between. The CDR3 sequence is CSARADSLLSSGNTIYF. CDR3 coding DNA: TGCAGTGCTAGGGCCGACAGTTTATTAAGCTCTGGAAACACCATATATTTT.

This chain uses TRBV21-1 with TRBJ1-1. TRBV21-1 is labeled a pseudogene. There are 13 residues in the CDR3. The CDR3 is CASSKSGDTEAFF. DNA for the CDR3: TGTGCCAGCAGCAAATCGGGGGACACTGAAGCTTTCTTT.

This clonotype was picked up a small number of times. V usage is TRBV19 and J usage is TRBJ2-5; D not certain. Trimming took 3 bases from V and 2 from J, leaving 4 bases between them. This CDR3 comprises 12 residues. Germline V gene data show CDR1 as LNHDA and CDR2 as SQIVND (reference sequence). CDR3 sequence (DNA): TGTGCCAGTAGTATGAAGCAAGAGACCCAGTACTTC. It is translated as CASSMKQETQYF.

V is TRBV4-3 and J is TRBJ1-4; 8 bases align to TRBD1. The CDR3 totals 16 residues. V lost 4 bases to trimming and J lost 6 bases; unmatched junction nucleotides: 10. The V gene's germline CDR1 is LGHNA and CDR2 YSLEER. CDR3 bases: TGCGCCAGCAGCCCACTGCCCGGGACAGGCTATGAAAAACTGTTTTTT. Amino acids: CASSPLPGTGYEKLFF.

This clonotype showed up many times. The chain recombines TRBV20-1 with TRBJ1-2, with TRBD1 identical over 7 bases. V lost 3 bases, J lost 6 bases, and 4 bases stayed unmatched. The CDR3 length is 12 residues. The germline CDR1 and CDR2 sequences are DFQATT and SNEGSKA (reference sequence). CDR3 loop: CSASSGGDGYTF. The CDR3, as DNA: TGCAGTGCTAGTTCAGGGGGTGATGGCTACACCTTC.

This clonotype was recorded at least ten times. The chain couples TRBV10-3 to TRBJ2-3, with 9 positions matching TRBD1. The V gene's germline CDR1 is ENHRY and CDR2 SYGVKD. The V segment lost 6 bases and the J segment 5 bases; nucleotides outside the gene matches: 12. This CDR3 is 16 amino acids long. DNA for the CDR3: TGTGCCATCAGGCCAACCTCGACAGGGGGGAGAGATACGCAGTATTTT. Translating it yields CAIRPTSTGGRDTQYF.

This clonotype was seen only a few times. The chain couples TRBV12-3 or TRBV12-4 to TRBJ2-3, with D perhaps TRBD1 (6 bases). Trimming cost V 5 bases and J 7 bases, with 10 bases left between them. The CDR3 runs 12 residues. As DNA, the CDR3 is TGTGCCAGCAGTCCCCAGGGGTATACGCAGTATTTT. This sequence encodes CASSPQGYTQYF.